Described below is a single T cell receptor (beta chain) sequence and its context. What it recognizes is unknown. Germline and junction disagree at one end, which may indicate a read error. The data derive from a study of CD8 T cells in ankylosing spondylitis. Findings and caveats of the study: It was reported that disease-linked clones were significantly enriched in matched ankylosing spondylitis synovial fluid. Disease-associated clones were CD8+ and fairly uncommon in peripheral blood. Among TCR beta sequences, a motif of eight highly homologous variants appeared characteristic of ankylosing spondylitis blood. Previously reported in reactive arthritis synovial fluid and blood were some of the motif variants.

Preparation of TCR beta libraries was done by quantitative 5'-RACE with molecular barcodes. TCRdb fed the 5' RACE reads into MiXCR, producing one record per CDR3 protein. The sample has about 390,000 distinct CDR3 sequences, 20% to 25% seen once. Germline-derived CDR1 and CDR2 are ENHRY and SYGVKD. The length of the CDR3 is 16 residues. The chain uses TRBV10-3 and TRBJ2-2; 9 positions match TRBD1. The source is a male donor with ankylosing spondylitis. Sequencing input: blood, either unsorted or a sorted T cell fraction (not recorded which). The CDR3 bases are TGTGCCATCAGTGTATCACAGGGGGCGAACACCAGGGAGCTGTTTTTT. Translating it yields CAISVSQGANTRELFF.